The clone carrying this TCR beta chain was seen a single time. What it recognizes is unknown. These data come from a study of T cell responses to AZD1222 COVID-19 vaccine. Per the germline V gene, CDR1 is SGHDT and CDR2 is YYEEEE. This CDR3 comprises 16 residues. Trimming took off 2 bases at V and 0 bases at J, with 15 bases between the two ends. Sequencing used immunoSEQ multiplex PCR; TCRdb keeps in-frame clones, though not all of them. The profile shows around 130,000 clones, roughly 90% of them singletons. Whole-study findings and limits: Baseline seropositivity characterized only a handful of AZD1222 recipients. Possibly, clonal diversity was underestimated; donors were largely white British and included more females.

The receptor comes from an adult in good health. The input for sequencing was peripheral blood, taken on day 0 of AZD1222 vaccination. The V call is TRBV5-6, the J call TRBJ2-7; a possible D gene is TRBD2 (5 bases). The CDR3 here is CASSFDASDYSYEQYF. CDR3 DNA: TGTGCCAGCAGCTTCGACGCCAGCGACTACTCCTACGAGCAGTACTTC. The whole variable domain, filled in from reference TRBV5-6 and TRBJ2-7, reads DAGVTQSPTHLIKTRGQQVTLRCSPKSGHDTVSWYQQALGQGPQFIFQYYEEEERQRGNFPDRFSGHQFPNYSSELNVNALLLGDSALYLCASSFDASDYSYEQYFGPGTRLTVT.